This TCR beta chain appears in the sequencing data of a study of T-cell reconstitution after alpha-beta-depleted transplantation in children. This clonotype was picked up a small number of times. The TCRbeta library incorporated unique molecular identifiers. MiXCR, run by TCRdb on the PCR reads, gives a single entry per CDR3 protein. In the table there are about 610,000 distinct CDR3 sequences, about 11% of which are singletons. CDR3 length: 13 residues. Germline CDR1 is SEHNR and CDR2 is FQNEAQ (reference sequence). The V gene lost 5 bases and the J gene lost 10 bases, with 12 bases spanning the gap.

Specimen: PBMCs from the stem cell graft donor, collected from the stem cell graft. The source is a human donor who donated a stem cell graft to a child with acute myeloid leukemia. The chain couples TRBV7-9 to TRBJ1-6; D not resolved. The CDR3 bases are TGTGCCAGCAGCCTGGAAATTGGGTCACCCCTCCACTTT. Encoded protein: CASSLEIGSPLHF.